This TCR beta chain appears in the sequencing data of a study of OX40 agonist ivuxolimab in advanced cancers. Study at large: One patient with hepatocellular carcinoma and two with cutaneous melanoma, three in all, had partial responses. Study-wide points: There was clonal expansion of CD4+ and CD8+ blood T cells by week 6 at 0.1 to 3.0 mg/kg. Among the lowest peripheral clonal expansion occurred in 0.1-3.0 mg/kg partial responders. CD8+ T cells averaged more expanded clones than CD4+.

Libraries were prepared by immunoSEQ multiplex PCR; TCRdb keeps only in-frame clonotypes and omits some of them. The sample consists of approximately 13,000 clones, 70% to 80% of them appearing once. Remarks on this clone: The antigen is unknown.

The length of the CDR3 is 16 residues. Germline CDR1 SGHKS, CDR2 YYEKEE (reference sequence). V shed 4 bases, J shed 5 bases, and the junction held 6 bases outside the gene matches. This TCR was recovered from an adult with an advanced solid tumor such as melanoma, head and neck, liver or kidney cancer. This chain joins TRBV5-5 and TRBJ2-3; 14 bases match TRBD2. This sample comprised CD4+ or CD8+ T cells sorted from blood, obtained in a trial of the OX40 agonist ivuxolimab. The CDR3 nucleotides are TGTGCCAGCAGCGGACTAGCGGGAGGCACAGTAGATACGCAGTATTTT. It specifies CASSGLAGGTVDTQYF.